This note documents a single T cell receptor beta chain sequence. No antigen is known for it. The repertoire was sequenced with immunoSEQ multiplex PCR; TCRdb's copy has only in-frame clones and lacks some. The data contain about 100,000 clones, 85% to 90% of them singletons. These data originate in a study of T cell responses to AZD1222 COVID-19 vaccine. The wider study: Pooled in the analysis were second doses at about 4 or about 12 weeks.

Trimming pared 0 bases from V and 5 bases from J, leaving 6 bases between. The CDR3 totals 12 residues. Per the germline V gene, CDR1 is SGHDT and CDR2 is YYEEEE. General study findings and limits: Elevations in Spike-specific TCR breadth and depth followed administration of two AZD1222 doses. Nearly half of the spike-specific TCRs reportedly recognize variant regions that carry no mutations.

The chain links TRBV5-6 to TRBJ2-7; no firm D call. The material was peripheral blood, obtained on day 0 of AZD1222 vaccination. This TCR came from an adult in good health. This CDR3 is CASSLGPDEQYF. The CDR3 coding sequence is TGTGCCAGCAGCTTGGGACCAGACGAGCAGTACTTC.